The rows below give T cell receptor beta chains drawn from one sample of a study of T-cell reconstitution after alpha-beta-depleted transplantation in children. TCRdb passed the PCR reads through MiXCR, listing each CDR3 protein once. This sample has around 130,000 distinct CDR3 sequences, with around a tenth found just once. Material: PBMCs, mostly from graft donor cells, obtained 180 days after TCRalphabeta/CD19-depleted stem cell transplant. Receptor source: a girl younger than two who had a stem cell transplant for combined immunodeficiency, so the T cells may come from the graft donor. Both conserved end residues are trimmed from each CDR3.

V gene: TRBV20-1
CDR3 protein: SAVKKAETQY

V gene: TRBV11-2
CDR3 protein: ASSSGMSYEQY

V gene: TRBV5-1
CDR3 protein: ASSLYQGGADGYT

V gene: TRBV15
CDR3 protein: ATSPKRTPGSNEQF

V gene: TRBV12-3/TRBV12-4
CDR3 protein: ASSLAGGGHSTDTQY

V gene: TRBV12-3/TRBV12-4
CDR3 protein: ASSPDIRGRRETQY

V gene: TRBV5-6
CDR3 protein: ASSLLMNEQY

V gene: TRBV20-1
CDR3 protein: SARSDLTYEQY

V gene: TRBV28
CDR3 protein: ASSSTGVSTDTQY

V gene: TRBV5-1
CDR3 protein: ASSLADRGRETQY

V gene: TRBV7-9
CDR3 protein: ASSPPGLINTGELF

V gene: TRBV20-1
CDR3 protein: SAPGAGTSGSGYEQY

V gene: TRBV5-1
CDR3 protein: ASGVWTDTQY

V gene: TRBV20-1
CDR3 protein: SARSSGREQY

V gene: TRBV5-1
CDR3 protein: ASSFWGLYEQY

V gene: TRBV29-1
CDR3 protein: SAPGKRGTYNEQF

V gene: TRBV12-3/TRBV12-4
CDR3 protein: ASSSKAGRAQY

V gene: TRBV6-5
CDR3 protein: ASSYGSSNTGELF

V gene: TRBV10-3
CDR3 protein: AISEVRAGELF

V gene: TRBV29-1
CDR3 protein: STEDRGGVTARETQY

V gene: TRBV4-1
CDR3 protein: ASSQLGLSYGYT

V gene: TRBV20-1
CDR3 protein: SARDLGVPSYEQY

V gene: TRBV9
CDR3 protein: ASSHLAEIYNEQF

V gene: TRBV5-1
CDR3 protein: ASSLIGDTEAF

V gene: TRBV6-1
CDR3 protein: ASSPLDRGREIQY

V gene: TRBV12-3/TRBV12-4
CDR3 protein: ASSPGTSGRY

V gene: TRBV18
CDR3 protein: ASSPDRGHDIQY

V gene: TRBV7-6
CDR3 protein: ASSLAGGQGPDTQY

V gene: TRBV11-3
CDR3 protein: ASSLFDSYEQF

V gene: TRBV27
CDR3 protein: ASRPYQGASLYTQY

V gene: TRBV25-1
CDR3 protein: ASSEYAMDDRAGDTQY

V gene: TRBV7-2
CDR3 protein: ASSLMGLETQY

V gene: TRBV29-1
CDR3 protein: SVGGLLTGGTGEQY

V gene: TRBV7-2
CDR3 protein: ASSFRAGAPDTQY

V gene: TRBV20-1
CDR3 protein: SARDEWSSYNSPLH

V gene: TRBV13
CDR3 protein: ASSPSDRTLGYYYGYT

V gene: TRBV7-8
CDR3 protein: ASSLQAGYTEAF

V gene: TRBV27
CDR3 protein: ASRKGSSYNEQF

V gene: TRBV7-7
CDR3 protein: ASSPSGNYEQY

V gene: TRBV5-1
CDR3 protein: ASSLGSGPSETQY

V gene: TRBV12-3/TRBV12-4
CDR3 protein: ASSLWAKGHKGETQY

V gene: TRBV7-2
CDR3 protein: ASSLRGQGREKLF